This is a list of T cell receptor beta chains from one sample in a study of human T cells and chemical hapten exposure. MiXCR, run by TCRdb on the RACE reads, gives a single entry per CDR3 protein. The table shows more than 100,000 distinct CDR3 sequences, with approximately 13% occurring only once. Source: whole blood, taken in connection with sensitization to the hapten diphenylcyclopropenone (DPC). All receptors derive from a woman aged 18-35 years with alopecia areata. Some clones in this sample may be carry-over from other donors' samples. The CDR3 runs from the conserved cysteine through the conserved F or W. Each record gives: D gene, clone size, J gene, V gene, CDR3 protein, CDR3 DNA. D genes are given only for firm matches. A row's size may be missing; if present it is once, few, many or a size class.

>TRBD1|.|TRBJ1-5|TRBV6-2/TRBV6-3
CASSHRGTEGIPSNQPQHF
TGTGCCAGCAGTCACCGTGGGACAGAGGGCATTCCCAGCAACCAGCCCCAGCATTTT
>.|few|TRBJ1-3|TRBV20-1
CSARGLGRSSGNTIYF
TGCAGTGCTAGGGGTTTGGGCAGGAGCTCTGGAAACACCATATATTTT
>.|few|TRBJ2-1|TRBV29-1
CSAKGTYNEQFF
TGCAGCGCGAAAGGGACGTACAATGAGCAGTTCTTC
>TRBD1|many|TRBJ1-3|TRBV7-6
CASSSLRGTASGNTIYF
TGTGCCAGCAGCTCCCTTCGGGGGACAGCCTCTGGAAACACCATATATTTT
>.|.|TRBJ2-2|TRBV27
CASSLIWSGELFF
TGTGCCAGCAGCCTAATTTGGTCCGGGGAGCTGTTTTTT
>.|.|TRBJ1-6|TRBV6-5
CASSYSQGRANSPLHF
TGTGCCAGCAGTTACTCGCAGGGGCGTGCTAATTCACCCCTCCACTTT
>TRBD2|few|TRBJ2-3|TRBV7-2
CASSFNRGGRTDTQYF
TGTGCCAGCAGCTTCAACCGGGGGGGCCGTACAGATACGCAGTATTTT
>.|.|TRBJ2-1|TRBV28
CASSALGPSNEQFF
TGTGCCAGCAGTGCCCTAGGCCCCAGCAATGAGCAGTTCTTC
>.|.|TRBJ1-2|TRBV5-1
CASSSETVDYGYTF
TGCGCCAGCAGCTCCGAGACAGTGGACTATGGCTACACCTTC
>TRBD1|.|TRBJ1-1|TRBV5-1
CASSPGGGGIKAFF
TGCGCCAGCAGCCCGGGAGGGGGCGGAATCAAAGCTTTCTTT
>.|few|TRBJ2-7|TRBV5-1
CASSLEGQGHEQYF
TGCGCCAGCAGCTTGGAGGGGCAGGGTCACGAGCAGTACTTC
>.|many|TRBJ1-1|TRBV7-8
CASSPLRTVRGAFF
TGTGCCAGCAGCCCTCTTCGGACCGTAAGGGGAGCTTTCTTT